The clone carrying this T cell receptor (beta chain) has only a few counts. The junction and the germline gene differ at one end; a read error may be behind it. The source of the sample is a study of blood T cell repertoires in COVID-19. Looking at the study overall: The study drew acute and convalescent COVID-19 samples from the United States, Italy and Spain. PBMCs, B-cell-depleted T cells, or T cells were the source of the cDNA or gDNA that made up the material.

The CDR3 runs 14 residues. In germline, CDR1 is SGHVS, CDR2 FQNEAQ. Ages ranged from about 18 to 89 years, with residence in some 25 US areas. Within 2 weeks before study entry, exposed participants met a COVID-19 case. Repertoires were generated with immunoSEQ multiplex PCR, while TCRdb's copy carries only in-frame clones and drops some. The table shows about 260,000 clones, with about 87% occurring only once. The J gene is TRBJ2-7, the V gene TRBV7-8; TRBD1 matches 7 bases. Input material: PBMCs or T cells enriched from blood (not recorded which). This clonotype originated in a woman in her thirties or forties who had been exposed to COVID-19. CDR3 loop: CASSSGTADLRLHF. As DNA, the CDR3 is TGTGCCAGCAGCTCCGGGACAGCGGACCTAAGGTTGCACTTC.